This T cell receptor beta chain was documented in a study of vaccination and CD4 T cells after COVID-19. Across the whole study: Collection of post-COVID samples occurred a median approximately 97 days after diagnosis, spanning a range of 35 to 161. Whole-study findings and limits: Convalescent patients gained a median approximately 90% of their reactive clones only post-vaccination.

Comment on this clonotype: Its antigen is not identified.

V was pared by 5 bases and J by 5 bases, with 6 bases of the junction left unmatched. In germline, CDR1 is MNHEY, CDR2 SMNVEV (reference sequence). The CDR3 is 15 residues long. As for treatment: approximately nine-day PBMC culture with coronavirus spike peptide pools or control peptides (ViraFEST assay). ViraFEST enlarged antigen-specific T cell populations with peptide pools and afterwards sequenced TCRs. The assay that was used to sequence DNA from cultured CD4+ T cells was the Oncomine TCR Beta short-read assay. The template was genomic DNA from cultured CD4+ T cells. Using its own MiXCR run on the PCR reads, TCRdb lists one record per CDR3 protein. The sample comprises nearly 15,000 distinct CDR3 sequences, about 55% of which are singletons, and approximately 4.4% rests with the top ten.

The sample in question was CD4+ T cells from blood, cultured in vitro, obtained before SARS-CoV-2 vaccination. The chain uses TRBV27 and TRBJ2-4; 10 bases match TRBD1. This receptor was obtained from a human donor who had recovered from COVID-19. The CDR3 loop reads CASSQTGQGENIQYF. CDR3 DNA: TGTGCCAGCAGTCAAACCGGACAGGGGGAAAACATTCAGTACTTC.